A single sample gave rise to the 11 T cell receptor beta chains below, sequenced in a study of blood T cell repertoires in COVID-19. Clones were read by immunoSEQ multiplex PCR, and TCRdb kept only the in-frame ones, dropping some. This repertoire shows fewer than 200,000 clones, about 78% found once; its top ten account for about 18%. The sequencing sample was made of PBMCs or T cells enriched from blood (not recorded which). These receptors came from a woman aged 45-59 years who had recovered from COVID-19.

The chain combines TRBV18 with TRBJ1-2, with D hard to call. V lost 3 bases, J lost 5 bases, and 13 bases lay in between. This CDR3 is 14 amino acids long. Germline V gene data show CDR1 as KGHSH and CDR2 as LQKENI. Written as DNA, the CDR3 is TGTGCCAGCTCACCTCCCGGGATTATATATGGCTACACCTTC. Translation: CASSPPGIIYGYTF. Combining the CDR3 with reference TRBV18 and TRBJ1-2 gives the whole variable domain NAGVMQNPRHLVRRRGQEARLRCSPMKGHSHVYWYRQLPEEGLKFMVYLQKENIIDESGMPKERFSAEFPKEGPSILRIQQVVRGDSAAYFCASSPPGIIYGYTFGSGTRLTVV.

This rearrangement joins TRBV19 to TRBJ2-5; D gene uncertain. The ends were cut back, 0 bases at V and 4 bases at J, with 12 bases in the middle. Germline V lookup: CDR1 LNHDA, CDR2 SQIVND (reference sequence). The CDR3 length is 15 residues. CDR3 in DNA: TGTGCCAGTAGTATAGATCTGGGCTTCGCAGAGACCCAGTACTTC. Protein sequence: CASSIDLGFAETQYF. Full variable domain (outside the CDR3, taken from reference TRBV19 and TRBJ2-5): DGGITQSPKYLFRKEGQNVTLSCEQNLNHDAMYWYRQDPGQGLRLIYYSQIVNDFQKGDIAEGYSVSREKKESFPLTVTSAQKNPTAFYLCASSIDLGFAETQYFGPGTRLLVL.

This clone has only a few counts. The chain uses TRBV6-6 and TRBJ1-1; D unresolved. CDR1 is MNHNY, CDR2 SVGAGI, per germline (reference sequence). Trimming removed 5 bases at V and 0 bases at J, with 7 bases between. This CDR3 contains 13 residues. CDR3 bases: TGTGCCAGCAGTACACAGATGAACACTGAAGCTTTCTTT. This sequence encodes CASSTQMNTEAFF.

With regard to this clone: Other DNA sequences within the sample encode an identical CDR3. The chain links TRBV29-1 to TRBJ2-3, with D hard to call. Between the trimmed V and J ends, which lost 6 bases and 1 base, there was a span of 8 bases. CDR3 length: 12 amino acids. Germline V CDR1 and CDR2: SQVTM, ANQGSEA. CDR3 sequence reads: CSVDRGTDTQYF. The CDR3 coding sequence is TGCAGCGTCGACCGGGGCACAGATACGCAGTATTTT.

The chain recombines TRBV6-5 with TRBJ2-7; 8 positions match TRBD2. This CDR3 comprises 15 residues. Germline lookup yields CDR1 MNHEY and CDR2 SVGAGI. Trimming removed 0 bases from V and 0 bases from J; junction bases left unmatched: 1. CDR3 protein: CASSYSGTSSYEQYF. CDR3 bases: TGTGCCAGCAGTTACTCTGGGACTAGCTCCTACGAGCAGTACTTC.

The V call is TRBV27, the J call TRBJ1-1; D is perhaps TRBD1 (5 bases). This CDR3 is built from 13 residues. Trimming cost V 3 bases and J 4 bases, with 9 bases left between them. CDR1 and CDR2 (germline): MNHEY, SMNVEV (reference sequence). CDR3 amino acids: CASSFSGRTEAFF. CDR3 sequence (DNA): TGTGCCAGCAGTTTTTCAGGGCGCACTGAAGCTTTCTTT.

The chain uses TRBV30 and TRBJ1-6; D ambiguous. Trimming left V 2 bases short and J 5 bases short, with 10 bases between. CDR1 and CDR2 (germline): GTSNPN, SVGIG (reference sequence). The CDR3 is 14 residues long. Written as DNA, the CDR3 is TGTGCCTGGAGTCTCACGGGAGATAATTCACCCCTCCACTTT. This sequence encodes CAWSLTGDNSPLHF.

There are a few counts of this clone. The chain recombines TRBV30 with TRBJ2-7; 11 positions match TRBD2. The germline CDR1 and CDR2 sequences are GTSNPN and SVGIG (reference sequence). This CDR3 has 15 amino acids. Unmatched junction bases numbered 8, after V lost 0 bases and J lost 7 bases. The CDR3 region is CAWSVGTSGSEEQYF. The CDR3 nucleotides read TGTGCCTGGAGTGTTGGGACTAGCGGATCTGAAGAGCAGTACTTC.

The chain is built from TRBV28 and TRBJ1-5; maybe TRBD1 (5 bases). Trimming took off 7 bases at V and 1 base at J, with 11 bases between the two ends. This CDR3 comprises 14 residues. Germline loops: CDR1 MDHEN, CDR2 SYDVKM. Here the CDR3 reads CASNRWGSNQPQHF. The CDR3 DNA is TGTGCCAGCAACAGGTGGGGCAGCAATCAGCCCCAGCATTTT.

In its sample, this clone was seen a few times. V and J are TRBV4-3 and TRBJ2-1; 7 bases agree with TRBD2. The CDR3 spans 16 residues. Trimming cost V 1 base and J 5 bases; bases outside gene matches: 8. From germline, CDR1 is LGHNA and CDR2 YSLEER. CDR3 region: CASSQVGREGHNEQFF. The CDR3 DNA is TGCGCCAGCAGCCAAGTAGGGAGGGAGGGCCACAATGAGCAGTTCTTC.

The CDR3 sequence: CASSLLVRLGTGLTHEQYF. The CDR3 DNA is TGTGCCAGCAGCTTACTCGTTCGGTTGGGGACAGGGCTAACCCACGAGCAGTACTTC. The chain links TRBV7-8 to TRBJ2-7; 9 positions agree with TRBD1. The germline V gene has CDR1 SGHVS and CDR2 FQNEAQ. The CDR3 loop spans 19 amino acids. The ends lost 2 bases at V and 5 bases at J; junction bases unmatched: 19.